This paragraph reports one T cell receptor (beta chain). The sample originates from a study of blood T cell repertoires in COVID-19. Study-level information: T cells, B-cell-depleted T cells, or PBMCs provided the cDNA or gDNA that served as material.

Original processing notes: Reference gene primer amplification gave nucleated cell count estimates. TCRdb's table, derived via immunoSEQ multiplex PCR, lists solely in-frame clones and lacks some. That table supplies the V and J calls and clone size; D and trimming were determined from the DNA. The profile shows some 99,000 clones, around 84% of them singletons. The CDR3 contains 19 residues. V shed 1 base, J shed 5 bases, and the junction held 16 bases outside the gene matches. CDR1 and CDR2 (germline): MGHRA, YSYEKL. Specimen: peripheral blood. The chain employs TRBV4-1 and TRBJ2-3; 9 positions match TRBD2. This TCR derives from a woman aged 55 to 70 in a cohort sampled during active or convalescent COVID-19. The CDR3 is CASSQGVLAGGPGGDTQYF. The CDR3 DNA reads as TGCGCCAGCAGCCAAGGGGTTCTGGCGGGAGGGCCCGGAGGAGATACGCAGTATTTT.